Detailed here is one T cell receptor (beta chain). The antigen remains undetermined. Losses at the gene ends were 0 bases for V and 5 bases for J; bases not matched to a gene: 9. This CDR3 is built from 16 residues. CDR1 is MNHNY and CDR2 is SVGAGI in the germline V gene (reference sequence). The data stem from a study of cytomegalovirus exposure and HLA in healthy donors. Both 60 Vbeta primers and 13 Jbeta primers went into the PCR. Generated by immunoSEQ multiplex PCR, the TCRdb table keeps only in-frame clones and is missing some. The sample has 150,000 to 200,000 clones; roughly three quarters are singletons. Study-level results: Analyses of presence and absence presupposed an approximately uniform sequencing depth across donors. In a later analysis, a missense DCLRE1C variant was linked to TCR beta V- and J-gene trimming. Some V segments (TRBV6-2 and TRBV6-3 among them) were excluded as indistinguishable.

These donors counted as nominally healthy when sampled, but unrecorded immune exposures were likely. The material sequenced was PBMCs. This TCR was recovered from a male donor in good health and CMV-seronegative. The chain joins TRBV6-6 to TRBJ1-1; TRBD1 agrees at 7 bases. CDR3 residues: CASSYSRAGGRTEAFF. The CDR3 DNA reads as TGTGCCAGCAGTTACTCGAGGGCAGGGGGACGGACTGAAGCTTTCTTT.